This T cell receptor beta chain was observed in a study of PD-1 blockade in classical Hodgkin lymphoma. Study results and limitations: When set against healthy donors, newly diagnosed patients were reported to show lower baseline TCR diversity. When nivolumab was started under 1 year after ASCT, patients were excluded. By cycle point C4D1, TCR diversity had risen significantly in CD4+ cells (but not CD8+ cells).

A note on this clone: Its antigen is undetermined.

V was cut by 0 bases and J by 5 bases, with 10 bases left in between. CDR1 and CDR2 from the germline V gene are SGHNT and YENEEA. CDR3 length: 15 amino acids. Sequencing used immunoSEQ multiplex PCR; TCRdb keeps in-frame clones, though not all of them. This table has some 93,000 clones, roughly 73% appearing once. Documented time point: cycle 4 day 1 (C4D1), after less than 7 weeks of nivolumab. No patient escaped relapse after autologous stem cell transplantation, and brentuximab vedotin exposure varied. Patients showed best responses of complete response, partial response or progressive disease. The rearrangement joins TRBV11-3 to TRBJ2-2; D unclear. The source of this sequence is a human donor with classical Hodgkin lymphoma. The source material was peripheral blood mononuclear cells (PBMCs), sampled before the fourth cycle of nivolumab. This CDR3 is CASSLDEFSTGELFF. For the CDR3, the DNA is TGTGCCAGCAGCTTAGATGAATTCAGTACCGGGGAGCTGTTTTTT.